This T cell receptor (beta chain) was found in a study of T cells after yellow fever vaccination. TCR cDNA, made by 5'RACE template switching, carried an added universal primer site and UMIs. TCRdb fed the 5' RACE reads into MiXCR, producing one record per CDR3 protein. This sample has hundreds of thousands of distinct CDR3 sequences; roughly 3.5% occur once, and the top ten carry roughly a quarter. This clonotype appeared many times. Its antigen is unidentified. This CDR3 has 15 residues. V was clipped by 4 bases and J by 4 bases; unmatched bases: 5. Germline V gene data show CDR1 as MNHEY and CDR2 as SVGEGT. Findings and limits, study-wide: Abundant bulk-population clonotypes could contaminate the FACS-sorted repertoires. The study re-detected most primary-vaccination clones after the booster (around 96% CD4, 80% to 90% CD8).

The specimen comprised PBMCs, sampled on the day of the yellow fever booster vaccination. The sequence was collected from a man aged 18-30 years who received the YFV17D yellow fever vaccine. The chain combines TRBV6-2 or TRBV6-3 with TRBJ2-2; 8 positions agree with TRBD1. As DNA, the CDR3 is TGTGCCAGCAGTTCCCGGACAGGGTTCACCGGGGAGCTGTTTTTT. Encoded protein: CASSSRTGFTGELFF.